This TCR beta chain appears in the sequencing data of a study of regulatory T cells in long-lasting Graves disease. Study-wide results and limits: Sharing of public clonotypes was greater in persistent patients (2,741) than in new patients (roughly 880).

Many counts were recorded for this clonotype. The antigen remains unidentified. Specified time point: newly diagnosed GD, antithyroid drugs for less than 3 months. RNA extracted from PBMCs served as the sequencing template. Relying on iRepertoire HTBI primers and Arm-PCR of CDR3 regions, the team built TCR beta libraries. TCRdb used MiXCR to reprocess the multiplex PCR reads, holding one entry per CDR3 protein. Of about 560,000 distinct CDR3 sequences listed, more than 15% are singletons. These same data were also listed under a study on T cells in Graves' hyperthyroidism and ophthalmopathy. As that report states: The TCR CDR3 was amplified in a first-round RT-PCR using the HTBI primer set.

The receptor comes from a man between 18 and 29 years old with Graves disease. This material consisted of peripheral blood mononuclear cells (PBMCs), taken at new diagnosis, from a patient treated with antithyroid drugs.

The CDR3 reads CAWGVGLAQMGNTGELFF. In DNA form, the CDR3 reads TGTGCCTGGGGGGTCGGACTAGCGCAAATGGGGAACACCGGGGAGCTGTTTTTT. The V and J genes are TRBV30 and TRBJ2-2; 9 nucleotides agree with TRBD2. The CDR3 contains 18 residues. Germline V gene lookup returns CDR1 GTSNPN and CDR2 SVGIG (reference sequence). J was trimmed by 1 base and V by 5 bases; bases with no gene match: 14. Using reference TRBV30 and TRBJ2-2 for the parts outside the CDR3, the full variable domain is SQTIHQWPATLVQPVGSPLSLECTVEGTSNPNLYWYRQAAGRGLQLLFYSVGIGQISSEVPQNLSASRPQDRQFILSSKKLLLSDSGFYLCAWGVGLAQMGNTGELFFGEGSRLTVL.